The rows below give T cell receptor beta chains drawn from one sample of a study of blood T cell repertoires in COVID-19. Only in-frame clones appear in the TCRdb table, and some are missing; sequencing was by immunoSEQ multiplex PCR. This sample has 470,000 or so clones; roughly 85% occur once, and the top ten carry about 2.1%. Sequences were obtained from PBMCs or T cells enriched from blood (not recorded which). The receptors come from a woman under 30 with acute COVID-19. Both conserved end residues are part of each CDR3.

>TRBV7-8
CASSVGGGRVNGYTF
>TRBV5-4
CASSRGQFHYEQYF
>TRBV7-8
CASSHGSRGQGKPQHF
>TRBV3-1/TRBV3-2
CASEGQGNSPLHF
>TRBV12-5
CASGLPGGLLYGYTF
>TRBV7-2
CASSPRLAGLTHNEQFF
>TRBV7-2
CASSFPGGGRSTGELFF
>TRBV27
CASSSPSAGLQETQYF
>TRBV2
CASSLGEMNTEAFF
>TRBV24-1
CATSEPGVQETQYF
>TRBV30
CAWRPPARNQPQHF
>TRBV9
CASSVALGGAVTEAFF
>TRBV5-8
CASSLGRGPQETQYF
>TRBV6-5
CASSPGTANEKLFF
>TRBV5-8
CASSRTGSNTGELFF
>TRBV7-9
CATSKNTEAFF
>TRBV7-9
CASSQTSRGSTEAFF
>TRBV27
CASSLLAGVSNEQFF
>TRBV7-2
CASSPTPDKNTEAFF
>TRBV6-2/TRBV6-3
CASSLRGPPYEQYF